This passage covers 17 T cell receptor beta chains from one sample sequenced in a study of long-term antiretroviral therapy in people with HIV. immunoSEQ v3.0 was run at survey level. This table comes from immunoSEQ multiplex PCR, and its TCRdb copy is limited to in-frame clones, with some not included. The top ten clones hold 30% of a sample with about 7,100 clones, 73% of them seen once. The material was unsorted PBMCs, obtained 0.2 years after starting antiretroviral therapy. These receptor sequences come from a middle-aged man with HIV.

A single count supports this clone. This rearrangement joins TRBV27 to TRBJ2-2; 9 bases match TRBD1. CDR1 is MNHEY, CDR2 SMNVEV, per germline (reference sequence). The CDR3 contains 13 residues. V shed 7 bases, J shed 6 bases, and the junction held 3 bases outside the gene matches. CDR3 in amino acids: CASNTGGPGELFF. CDR3 in DNA: TGTGCCAGCAACACAGGGGGCCCCGGGGAGCTGTTTTTT.

The chain combines TRBV11-3 with TRBJ2-2; 9 positions match TRBD1. Germline V gives CDR1 SGHNT, CDR2 YENEEA. This CDR3 is built from 17 residues. J lost 1 base, V lost 4 bases, and 7 bases had no gene match. Here the CDR3 reads CASSSGPGQGNTGELFF. The DNA of the CDR3 is TGTGCCAGCAGCTCCGGGCCGGGACAGGGGAACACCGGGGAGCTGTTTTTT.

This clone has only a few counts. The V and J genes are TRBV2 and TRBJ1-6; possibly TRBD1 for D (6 bases). The CDR3 is 17 residues long. The ends were cut back, 9 bases at V and 8 bases at J, with 26 bases in the middle. Germline assignment: CDR1 SNHLY and CDR2 FYNNEI. This chain's CDR3 is CASDSHRVGWGYSPLHF. As DNA, the CDR3 is TGTGCCAGTGACTCCCACAGGGTCGGCTGGGGATATTCACCCCTCCACTTT.

This clone appeared a single time. This chain joins TRBV7-7 and TRBJ2-5; D unclear. With 2 bases removed from V and 4 bases from J, the gap between germline ends came to 8 bases. Germline V gene data show CDR1 as SSHAT and CDR2 as FNYEAQ (reference sequence). This CDR3 spans 13 amino acids. In DNA, the CDR3 is TGTGCCAGCAGCTTATACCCTAGAGAGACCCAGTACTTC. Translated, it gives CASSLYPRETQYF.

The CDR3, as DNA: TGTGCCAGCAGCTTTGGGACAGGGGGCGTGGAAGATACGCAGTATTTT. Residues: CASSFGTGGVEDTQYF. This rearrangement joins TRBV5-5 to TRBJ2-3; 12 bases are a match to TRBD1. Germline CDR1 reads SGHKS; CDR2 reads YYEKEE (reference sequence). After removal of 2 bases from V and 5 bases from J, the junction contained 6 bases not matched to a gene. The CDR3 totals 16 residues.

The CDR3 sequence: CASRDRDHTEAFF. CDR3 DNA: TGTGCCAGCCGGGACAGGGATCACACTGAAGCTTTCTTT. V usage is TRBV7-9 and J usage is TRBJ1-1, with 9 bases matching TRBD1. Unmatched junction bases numbered 4, after V lost 8 bases and J lost 3 bases. Germline V gene data show CDR1 as SEHNR and CDR2 as FQNEAQ (reference sequence). The CDR3 is 13 residues long.

V and J are TRBV19 and TRBJ2-2; D is ambiguous. The CDR3 has 13 residues. Germline CDR1 is LNHDA and CDR2 is SQIVND (reference sequence). Trimming took off 5 bases at V and 2 bases at J, with 6 bases between the two ends. DNA of the CDR3: TGTGCCAGTAGTTTCTTTAACACCGGGGAGCTGTTTTTT. It encodes CASSFFNTGELFF.

This clone was recorded a few times. The chain recombines TRBV19 with TRBJ2-6; the D gene is possibly TRBD1 (5 bases). The germline gives CDR1 LNHDA, CDR2 SQIVND (reference sequence). The germline V and J ends were trimmed by 0 bases and 4 bases, with 7 bases remaining between them. The CDR3 sequence is 15 residues long. The CDR3 bases are TGTGCCAGTAGTATAGACAGGGCCGGGGCCAACGTCCTGACTTTC. It encodes CASSIDRAGANVLTF. The entire variable domain, with the rest obtained from reference TRBV19 and TRBJ2-6, is as follows: DGGITQSPKYLFRKEGQNVTLSCEQNLNHDAMYWYRQDPGQGLRLIYYSQIVNDFQKGDIAEGYSVSREKKESFPLTVTSAQKNPTAFYLCASSIDRAGANVLTFGAGSRLTVL.

The chain joins TRBV10-3 to TRBJ1-2; the D is unclear. Deletions cut 0 bases from V and 6 bases from J, with 17 bases between. Germline V gene sequence: CDR1 ENHRY, CDR2 SYGVKD. This CDR3 is 16 amino acids long. CDR3: CAISESRDLGVHGYTF. The DNA for the CDR3 is TGTGCCATCAGTGAGTCTAGGGATTTAGGAGTCCATGGCTACACCTTC.

The V call is TRBV5-4, the J call TRBJ2-3; 10 bases map to TRBD2. V lost 4 bases, J lost 1 base, and 6 bases stayed unmatched. This CDR3 is 16 amino acids long. Germline V lookup: CDR1 SGHNT, CDR2 YYREEE (reference sequence). DNA of the CDR3: TGTGCCAGCAGCCCGGTCCTAGCGGGGGGCACAGATACGCAGTATTTT. It translates to CASSPVLAGGTDTQYF.

V and J are TRBV11-3 and TRBJ2-7; no firm D call. Looked up from germline, CDR1 is SGHNT and CDR2 is YENEEA. CDR3 length equals 13 residues. Trimming removed 0 bases at V and 1 base at J, with 4 bases between. In DNA form, the CDR3 reads TGTGCCAGCAGCTTAGATAGGTCCTACGAGCAGTACTTC. Translation: CASSLDRSYEQYF.

The chain links TRBV6-5 to TRBJ2-3; the D gene is possibly TRBD2 (6 bases). The CDR3 loop spans 14 amino acids. Trimming removed 1 base from V and 3 bases from J, with 8 bases in between. The germline V gene has CDR1 MNHEY and CDR2 SVGAGI. The CDR3, as DNA: TGTGCCAGCAGTTACTTGGGGGGAACAGATACGCAGTATTTT. Its translation is CASSYLGGTDTQYF.

The genes are TRBV9 and TRBJ1-3; weak D call: TRBD1 (5 bases). V dropped 3 bases and J dropped 0 bases, with 13 bases sitting between them. The V gene's germline CDR1 is SGDLS and CDR2 YYNGEE. The CDR3 sequence is 16 residues long. CDR3 DNA: TGTGCCAGCAGCGCGGGGGAGGGGAGCTCTGGAAACACCATATATTTT. Its translation: CASSAGEGSSGNTIYF.

This clone was seen once. The chain carries TRBV14 and TRBJ2-7; 7 nucleotides line up with TRBD2. The CDR3 extends over 14 amino acids. The V gene end was trimmed by 6 bases and the J gene end by 1 base; junction bases not matched to a gene: 6. Germline V gene data show CDR1 as SGHDN and CDR2 as FVKESK. CDR3 amino acids: CASSPGRGSYEQYF. The CDR3 DNA sequence: TGTGCCAGCAGTCCGGGGAGGGGTTCCTACGAGCAGTACTTC.

This clone showed up just a few times. CDR3 protein: CASSWEVGFGYTF. The CDR3 DNA follows: TGTGCCAGCAGTTGGGAGGTCGGGTTTGGCTACACCTTC. The chain is built from TRBV6-5 and TRBJ1-2; D is uncertain. The germline gives CDR1 MNHEY, CDR2 SVGAGI. The CDR3 sequence is 13 residues long. V was shortened by 4 bases and J by 7 bases, with 13 bases between the two germline ends.

The chain links TRBV11-3 to TRBJ2-1; 14 bases are shared with TRBD2. The V segment lost 4 bases and the J segment 2 bases; nucleotides outside the gene matches: 4. The germline gives CDR1 SGHNT, CDR2 YENEEA. CDR3 length: 17 amino acids. CDR3 sequence reads: CASSSRLAGGTYNEQFF. As DNA, the CDR3 is TGTGCCAGCAGCTCCCGACTAGCGGGGGGGACCTACAATGAGCAGTTCTTC.

The genes are TRBV27 and TRBJ1-6; D unclear. Germline CDR1 MNHEY, CDR2 SMNVEV (reference sequence). This CDR3 is built from 13 residues. V shed 3 bases and J shed 8 bases, with 8 bases lying between them. CDR3 sequence (DNA): TGTGCCAGCAGTTTTACCCCATATTCACCCCTCCACTTT. Its translation: CASSFTPYSPLHF.